A selection of T cell receptor beta chains follows, all from one sample in a study of T cells in Graves' hyperthyroidism and ophthalmopathy. TCRdb independently ran MiXCR on the multiplex PCR reads; one entry per CDR3 protein. The sample lists about 770,000 distinct CDR3 sequences; 18% were seen once. Sequenced material: blood. The source of these receptors is a woman aged 50 to 60 with Graves' hyperthyroidism that later progressed to Graves' ophthalmopathy. CDR3s include the opening cysteine and the closing phenylalanine or tryptophan.

v_gene: TRBV20-1
j_gene: TRBJ2-3
CDR3aa: CSASTLQVSTDTQYF

v_gene: TRBV9
j_gene: TRBJ2-5
CDR3aa: CASSVGAGGPQETQYF

v_gene: TRBV12-3/TRBV12-4
j_gene: TRBJ1-2
CDR3aa: CASSLAGQSGYTF

v_gene: TRBV20-1
j_gene: TRBJ2-3
CDR3aa: CSSPGGGAGDTQYF

v_gene: TRBV12-3/TRBV12-4
j_gene: TRBJ1-1
CDR3aa: CASSLWGASTEAFF

v_gene: TRBV7-3
j_gene: TRBJ2-1
CDR3aa: CASSSDRVNEQFF

v_gene: TRBV9
j_gene: TRBJ2-2
CDR3aa: CASRGSGVLDTGELFF

v_gene: TRBV24-1
j_gene: TRBJ1-2
CDR3aa: CATSDRSTGPNYGYTF

v_gene: TRBV13
j_gene: TRBJ1-1
CDR3aa: CASSQIGGSEAFF

v_gene: TRBV7-2
j_gene: TRBJ1-1
CDR3aa: CASSLVGLTDILATEAFF

v_gene: TRBV6-1
j_gene: TRBJ2-3
CDR3aa: CASRKPGVGTDTQYF

v_gene: TRBV7-6
j_gene: TRBJ2-1
CDR3aa: CASSRGLAGANYNEQFF

v_gene: TRBV20-1
j_gene: TRBJ2-1
CDR3aa: CSARDLNILAGKYNEQFF

v_gene: TRBV11-3
j_gene: TRBJ2-3
CDR3aa: CASSARRGHDTQYF

v_gene: TRBV6-2/TRBV6-3
j_gene: TRBJ2-2
CDR3aa: CASSYMAQTGGELFF

v_gene: TRBV2
j_gene: TRBJ2-5
CDR3aa: CAGIGGMDETQYF

v_gene: TRBV29-1
j_gene: TRBJ1-1
CDR3aa: CSVAGPLNTEAFF

v_gene: TRBV2
j_gene: TRBJ2-2
CDR3aa: CASSGGVRKTGELFF

v_gene: TRBV20-1
j_gene: TRBJ1-2
CDR3aa: CSAERDSSNYGYTF

v_gene: TRBV6-2/TRBV6-3
j_gene: TRBJ1-1
CDR3aa: CASSPSNTDTEAFF

v_gene: TRBV3-1
j_gene: TRBJ2-1
CDR3aa: CASSLENEQFF

v_gene: TRBV5-5
j_gene: TRBJ2-3
CDR3aa: CASSLRSVSDTDTQYF

v_gene: TRBV15
j_gene: TRBJ1-2
CDR3aa: CATSSSDTPPTYGYTF